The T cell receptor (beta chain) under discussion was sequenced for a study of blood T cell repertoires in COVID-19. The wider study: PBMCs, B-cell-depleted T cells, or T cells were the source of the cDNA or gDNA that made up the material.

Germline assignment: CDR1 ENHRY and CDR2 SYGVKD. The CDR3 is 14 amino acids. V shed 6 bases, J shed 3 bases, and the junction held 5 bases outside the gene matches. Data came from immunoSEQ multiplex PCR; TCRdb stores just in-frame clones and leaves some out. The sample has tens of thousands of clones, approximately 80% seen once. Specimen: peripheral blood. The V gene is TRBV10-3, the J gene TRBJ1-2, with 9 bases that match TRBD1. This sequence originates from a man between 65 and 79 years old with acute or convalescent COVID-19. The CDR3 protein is CAISRQGGDYGYTF. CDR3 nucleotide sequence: TGTGCCATCAGCCGACAGGGGGGGGACTATGGCTACACCTTC.